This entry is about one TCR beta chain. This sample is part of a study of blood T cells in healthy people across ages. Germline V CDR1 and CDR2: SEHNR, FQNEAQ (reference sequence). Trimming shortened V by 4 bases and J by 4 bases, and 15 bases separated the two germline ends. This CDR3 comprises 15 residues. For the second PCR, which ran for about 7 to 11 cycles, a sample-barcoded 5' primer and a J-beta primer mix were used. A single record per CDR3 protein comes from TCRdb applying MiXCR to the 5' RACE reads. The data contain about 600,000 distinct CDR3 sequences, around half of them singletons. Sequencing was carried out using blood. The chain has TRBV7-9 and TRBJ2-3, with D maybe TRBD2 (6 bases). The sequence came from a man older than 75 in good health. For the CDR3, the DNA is TGTGCCAGCAGCTCTCGGGTTAGCGGCTCAGATACGCAGTATTTT. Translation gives CASSSRVSGSDTQYF.